This TCR beta chain was sequenced for a study of tumor-infiltrating lymphocytes in primary liver carcinoma (TCRdb year 2017). Concerning the study at large: Hepatocellular carcinoma (four) or combined HCC and intrahepatic cholangiocarcinoma (one) was present in the five patients, who were three men and two women aged 30 to 69 years. Tumors of the five patients were stage T1-T3 N0M0 with maximum diameters of roughly 4.2 to 10 cm. Roughly 3.65 to 7.13 million productive TCRbeta reads were obtained per sample, and no significant difference in read depth was found between tissue types. TCRbeta repertoire sequencing, expression microarrays and whole-exome sequencing were combined in the study across five regions of each liver tumor, with adjacent normal tissue and blood also included. A total of about 35 specimens from 5 patients, comprising some 25 tumor regions, 5 adjacent noncancerous liver tissues and 5 peripheral blood samples, were covered by TCRbeta repertoire sequencing. To link TCRbeta repertoire diversity to the local molecular phenotype, the approximately 26 tumor region samples were profiled with Agilent mRNA microarrays. Technical replicate repertoires showed high reproducibility, with mean shared-clone rates about 0.86 and correlation coefficients above 0.98. Study-wide findings and limitations: Bulk unsorted samples precluded comparing CD4+ and CD8+ T cell repertoires. Only about 7.5-25% of top clones were found in all five regions of a tumor, suggesting spatial heterogeneity of tumor-infiltrating T cells. Pairs of tumor regions showed greater repertoire overlap (mean around 36%) than tumor-adjacent pairs (roughly 17%) or tumor-blood pairs (around 15%), which is consistent with antigen-driven expansion. Only a few patients were included in the study, and the authors note that the findings should be validated in a larger study. Only the TCR beta chain was sequenced, which likely underestimates true repertoire diversity because unpaired alpha chains were not captured. Compared with blood, tumors had a significantly larger share of the repertoire taken up by the top 250 clones (p = 0.039).

Without any cell sorting, total RNA and DNA were extracted together from roughly 21-30 mg of bulk tissue using the AllPrep DNA/RNA mini kit. About 5 patients with histopathologically diagnosed primary liver carcinoma underwent surgical resection in China between November 2015 and March 2016. At the time of sampling, the patients had chronic HBV infection and had not received any treatment. Five spatially separated regions were sampled per tumor: superior, inferior, left-lateral and right-lateral poles, plus the tumor centre. Histology showed that every tumor sample contained more than 85% viable tumor cells. Each fresh piece of tumor and adjacent tissue was cut in two, with one half stored in RNAlater at -80 degrees C and the other half sent for histology. As to this clonotype: Its cognate antigen has yet to be identified. A much larger clone differs from this one at a single base, so this may be a read error. This likely comes from a read error, as the CDR3 has no conserved phenylalanine or tryptophan at its end.

V is reduced by 2 bases and J by 6 bases, leaving a spacing of 11 bases between them. Based on the germline V gene, the CDR1 and CDR2 sequences are MDHEN and SYDVKM. The CDR3 spans 13 amino acids, including both terminal residues. CDR3 DNA is the only sequence kept; it has 39 bases, read in frame from the first base. Using a constant-region primer and ProtoScript II reverse transcriptase, TCRbeta-specific cDNA was reverse-transcribed from roughly 460 ng total RNA. Three nested multiplex PCR rounds, following a slightly modified ARM-PCR procedure, were used to build the TCRbeta libraries. The first two PCR rounds used multiplex TRBV1-TRBV30 forward primers with a Cbeta reverse primer, each for about 10 cycles. Sample barcodes and Illumina adapters were attached in a final 25-cycle PCR using Deep VentR polymerase. Before sequencing, amplicons of 200-500 bp were purified from gel using a QIAquick gel extraction kit. An Illumina HiSeq 2500 was used to sequence the TCRbeta amplicons, generating 250-bp paired-end reads. The original pipeline was this. Trimmomatic v0.33 was used to quality-trim the reads, and FLASH v1.2.11 was used to merge paired reads so that full CDR3 sequences could be recovered. MiGEC v1.2.1b assigned V, D and J germline segments to the rearranged TCRbeta sequences. Clonotype statistics and Shannon-Wiener diversity indices were computed with VDJtools v1.0.0. To cut down on sampling bias, every analysis after diversity analysis relied on just the 250 most abundant clonotypes from each sample. TCRdb applied fastp at Q25 and MiXCR to the public reads, then kept only in-frame beta chains. Rows are combined by CDR3 protein, so each entry shows the most common genes and DNA. TCRdb, not the authors, supplied the V and J calls. This sample gives some 110,000 distinct CDR3 sequences in total; roughly 80% of them show up just once. The ten largest clones capture roughly a fifth of the sample.

This receptor chain uses TRBV28 and TRBJ2-7; the D gene cannot be resolved beyond TRBD1 or TRBD2, each matching 5 bases. Sequences were obtained from liver tumor tissue from sampling region 3. Read against the paper, the sample's cell subset or site label means: tumor region T3, left-lateral pole. The TCR was taken from a man aged 40-49 years with primary liver carcinoma and hepatitis B virus infection. Read as DNA, the sequence is TGTGCCAGCAGTTTAGAGGGGTTTGGCGAGCAGTACATC. The encoded protein is CASSLEGFGEQYI.